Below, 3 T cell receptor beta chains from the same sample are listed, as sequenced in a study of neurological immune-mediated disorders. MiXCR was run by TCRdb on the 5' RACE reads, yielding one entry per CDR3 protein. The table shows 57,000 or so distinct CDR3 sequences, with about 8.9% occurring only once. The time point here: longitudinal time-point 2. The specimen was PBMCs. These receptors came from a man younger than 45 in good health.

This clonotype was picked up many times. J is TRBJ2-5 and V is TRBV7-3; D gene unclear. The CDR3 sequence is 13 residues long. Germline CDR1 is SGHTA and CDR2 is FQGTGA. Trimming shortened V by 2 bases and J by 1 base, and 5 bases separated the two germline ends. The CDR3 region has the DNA TGTGCCAGCAGCTTAGCCAGCCAAGAGACCCAGTACTTC. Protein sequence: CASSLASQETQYF.

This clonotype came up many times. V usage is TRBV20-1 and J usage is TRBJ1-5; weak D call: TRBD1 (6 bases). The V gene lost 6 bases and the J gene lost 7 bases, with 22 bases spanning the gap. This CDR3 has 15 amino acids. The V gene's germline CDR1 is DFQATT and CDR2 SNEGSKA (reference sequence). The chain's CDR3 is CSAKKGDGDWQPQHF. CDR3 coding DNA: TGCAGTGCCAAAAAGGGGGACGGGGATTGGCAGCCCCAGCATTTT.

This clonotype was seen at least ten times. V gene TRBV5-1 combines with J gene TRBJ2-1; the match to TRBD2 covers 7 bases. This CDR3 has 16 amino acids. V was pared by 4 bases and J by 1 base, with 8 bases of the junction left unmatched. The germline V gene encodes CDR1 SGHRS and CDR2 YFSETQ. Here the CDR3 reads CASSPGSAGSYNEQFF. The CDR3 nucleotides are TGCGCCAGCAGCCCCGGGTCAGCGGGGTCCTACAATGAGCAGTTCTTC.